The sample holds many counts of the clone carrying this TCR beta chain. The data originate from a study of early T cells in non-severe SARS-CoV-2 infection. A single record per CDR3 protein comes from TCRdb applying MiXCR to the 5' RACE reads. The sample lists 68,000 or so distinct CDR3 sequences, roughly a tenth occurring once. The CDR3 totals 16 residues. Trimming cost V 5 bases and J 7 bases, with 21 bases left between them. CDR1 is SGHVS and CDR2 is FQNEAQ in the germline V gene. The rearrangement links TRBV7-8 to TRBJ2-1; D assignment may be TRBD1 or TRBD2 (5 bases each). Sequenced material: whole blood. The sequence was collected from an adult who was a healthcare worker with PCR-confirmed SARS-CoV-2 infection or an uninfected control (not recorded which). The CDR3 is CASSPSQRGELNEQFF. The CDR3 bases are TGTGCCAGCAGCCCTTCCCAGAGGGGAGAGTTGAATGAGCAGTTCTTC.